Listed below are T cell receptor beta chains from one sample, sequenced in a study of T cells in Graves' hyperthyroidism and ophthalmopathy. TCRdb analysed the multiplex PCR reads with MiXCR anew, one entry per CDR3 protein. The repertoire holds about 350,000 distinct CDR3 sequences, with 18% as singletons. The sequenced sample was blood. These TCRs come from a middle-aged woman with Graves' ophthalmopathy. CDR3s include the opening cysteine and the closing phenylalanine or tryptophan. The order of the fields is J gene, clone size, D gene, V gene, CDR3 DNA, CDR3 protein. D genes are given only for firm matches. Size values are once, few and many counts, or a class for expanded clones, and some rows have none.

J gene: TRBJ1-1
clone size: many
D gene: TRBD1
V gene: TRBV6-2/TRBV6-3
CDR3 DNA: TGTGCCAGCAGTTACCCTAGTGGGACAGGGCGTCGGATGAACACTGAAGCTTTCTTT
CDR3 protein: CASSYPSGTGRRMNTEAFF

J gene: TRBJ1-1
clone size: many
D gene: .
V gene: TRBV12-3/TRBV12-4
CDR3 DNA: TGTGCCAGCAGTTCCCGACGGTTTGAAGCTTTCTTT
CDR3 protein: CASSSRRFEAFF

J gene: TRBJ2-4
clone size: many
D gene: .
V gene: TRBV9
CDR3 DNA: TGTGCCAGCAGCGTGGACCTAGGAGGAGCCAAAAACATTCAGTACTTC
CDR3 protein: CASSVDLGGAKNIQYF

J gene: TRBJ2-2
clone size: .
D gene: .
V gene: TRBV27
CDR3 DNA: TGTGCCAGCAGTCCAGGGACTGACCGAGGGGAGCTGTTTTTT
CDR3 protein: CASSPGTDRGELFF

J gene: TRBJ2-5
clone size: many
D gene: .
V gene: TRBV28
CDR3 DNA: TGTGCCAGCAGTTTACTAGTGGAAATTTCGATAGAGACCCAGTACTTC
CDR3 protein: CASSLLVEISIETQYF

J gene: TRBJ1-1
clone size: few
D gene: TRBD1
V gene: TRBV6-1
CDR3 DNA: TGTGCCAGCAGTGAACACGGACAGGGCCTCAAGGAAGCTTTCTTT
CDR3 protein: CASSEHGQGLKEAFF

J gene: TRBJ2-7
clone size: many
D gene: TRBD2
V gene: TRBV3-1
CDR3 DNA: TGTGCCAGCAGCCAATGGACTAGGGTTTACGAGCAGTACTTC
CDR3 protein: CASSQWTRVYEQYF

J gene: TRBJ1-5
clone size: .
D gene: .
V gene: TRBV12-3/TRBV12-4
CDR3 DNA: TGTGCCAGCAGTTTATCGGGGGATGGGCAGCCCCAGCATTTT
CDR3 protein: CASSLSGDGQPQHF

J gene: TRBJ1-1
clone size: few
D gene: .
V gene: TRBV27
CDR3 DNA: TGTGCCAGCAGTTTATTCCCCAGATGGGGGGAGAACACTGAAGCTTTCTTT
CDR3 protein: CASSLFPRWGENTEAFF

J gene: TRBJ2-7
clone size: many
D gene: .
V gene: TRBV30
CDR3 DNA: TGTGCCTGGAGTCTCCAAGGGGGGAGCGAGCAGTACTTC
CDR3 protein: CAWSLQGGSEQYF

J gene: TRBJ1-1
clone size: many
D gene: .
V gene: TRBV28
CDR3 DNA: TGTGCCAGCAGCTCGTTCGGGGAAATGAACACTGAAGCTTTCTTT
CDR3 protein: CASSSFGEMNTEAFF

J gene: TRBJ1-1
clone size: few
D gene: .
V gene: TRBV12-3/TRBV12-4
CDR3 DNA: TGTGCCAGCAGTTCGGGGAGAAAGTACACTGAAGCTTTCTTT
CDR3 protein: CASSSGRKYTEAFF

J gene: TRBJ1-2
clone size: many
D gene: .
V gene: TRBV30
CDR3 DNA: TGTGCCTGGAGCTTCGGGGTCAACTATGGCTACACCTTC
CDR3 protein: CAWSFGVNYGYTF

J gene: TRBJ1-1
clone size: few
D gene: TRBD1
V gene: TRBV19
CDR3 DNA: TGTGCCAGTACCCTAAGGGGGCCGGGTGAAGCTTTCTTT
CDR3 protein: CASTLRGPGEAFF

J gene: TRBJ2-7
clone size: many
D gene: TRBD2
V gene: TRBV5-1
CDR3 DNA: TGCGCCAGCAGCTTCAGATCCGGCGGGAGGGGTGTGTACGAGCAGTACTTC
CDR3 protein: CASSFRSGGRGVYEQYF

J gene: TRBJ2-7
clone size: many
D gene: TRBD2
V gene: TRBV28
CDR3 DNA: TGTGCCAGCAGTTTTCCGGGACTAGCGGGAGTGGAGGCGGCCGAGCAGTACTTC
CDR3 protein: CASSFPGLAGVEAAEQYF

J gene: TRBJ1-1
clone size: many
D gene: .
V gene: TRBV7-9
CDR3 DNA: TGTGCCAGCAGCGGGTTTGGAGGGACGGACACTGAAGCTTTCTTT
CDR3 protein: CASSGFGGTDTEAFF

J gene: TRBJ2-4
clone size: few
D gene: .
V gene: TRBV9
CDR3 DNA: TGTGCCAGCAGCGTATTGGGGGGCGACATTCAGTACTTC
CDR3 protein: CASSVLGGDIQYF

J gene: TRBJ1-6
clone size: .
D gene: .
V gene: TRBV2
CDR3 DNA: TGTGCCAGCCACAGACTGGCAGGGTTGGATTCACCCCTCCACTTT
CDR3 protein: CASHRLAGLDSPLHF

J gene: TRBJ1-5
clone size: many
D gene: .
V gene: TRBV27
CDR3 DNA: TGTGCCATCTCGGACCGAGCTGATCAGCCCCAGCATTTT
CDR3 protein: CAISDRADQPQHF

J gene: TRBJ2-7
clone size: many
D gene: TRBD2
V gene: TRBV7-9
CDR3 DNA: TGTGCCAGCAGCTCGACTAGCGGGAGGTCGGACGAGCAGTACTTC
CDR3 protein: CASSSTSGRSDEQYF

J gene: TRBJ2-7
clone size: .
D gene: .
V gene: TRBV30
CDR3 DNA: TGTGCCTGGAGTGGCGGTGGAACCTACGAGCAGTACTTC
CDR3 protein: CAWSGGGTYEQYF

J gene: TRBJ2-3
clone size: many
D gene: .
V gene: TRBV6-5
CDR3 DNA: TGTGCCAGCAGAAGGACAAGAAACACAGATACGCAGTATTTT
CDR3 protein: CASRRTRNTDTQYF

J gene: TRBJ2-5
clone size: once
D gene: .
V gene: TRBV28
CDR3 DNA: TGTGCCAGCAGTTTAACGGCGCATCAAGAGACCCAGTACTTC
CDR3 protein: CASSLTAHQETQYF

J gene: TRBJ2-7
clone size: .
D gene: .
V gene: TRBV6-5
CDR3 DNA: TGTGCCAGCAGTTTCCACCTCTCCTACGAGCAGTACTTC
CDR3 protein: CASSFHLSYEQYF

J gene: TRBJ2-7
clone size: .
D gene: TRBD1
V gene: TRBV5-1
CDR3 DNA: TGCGCCAGCAGCTTGTCCGGGACAGGGGCCTACGAGCAGTACTTC
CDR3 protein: CASSLSGTGAYEQYF

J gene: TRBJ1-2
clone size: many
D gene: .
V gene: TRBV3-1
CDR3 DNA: TGTGCCAGCAGCCTCCTAATAGGGGCTAACTATGGCTACACCTTC
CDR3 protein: CASSLLIGANYGYTF

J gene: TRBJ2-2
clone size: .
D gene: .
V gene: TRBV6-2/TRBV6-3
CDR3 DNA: TGTGCCAGCAGTTACTCGATGCGTCTCGGGAGCCGGGACACCGGGGAGCTGTTTTTT
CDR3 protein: CASSYSMRLGSRDTGELFF

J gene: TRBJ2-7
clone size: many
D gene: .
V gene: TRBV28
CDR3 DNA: TGTGCCAGCAGCCCGAGACAATACGAGCAGTACTTC
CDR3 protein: CASSPRQYEQYF